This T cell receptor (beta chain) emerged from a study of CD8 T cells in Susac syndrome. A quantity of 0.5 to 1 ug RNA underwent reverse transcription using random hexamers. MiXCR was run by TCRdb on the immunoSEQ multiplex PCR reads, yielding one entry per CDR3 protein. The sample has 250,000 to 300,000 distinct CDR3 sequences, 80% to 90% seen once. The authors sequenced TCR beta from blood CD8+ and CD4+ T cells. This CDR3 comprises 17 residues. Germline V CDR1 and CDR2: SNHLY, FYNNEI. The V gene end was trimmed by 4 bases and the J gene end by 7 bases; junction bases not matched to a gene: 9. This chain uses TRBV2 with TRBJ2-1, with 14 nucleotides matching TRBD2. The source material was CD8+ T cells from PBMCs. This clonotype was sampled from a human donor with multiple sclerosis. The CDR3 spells CASSGTSGRKGMNEQFF. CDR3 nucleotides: TGTGCCAGCAGTGGGACTAGCGGGAGGAAAGGGATGAATGAGCAGTTCTTC.